Given below is one T cell receptor beta chain in context. Its specificity is not known. CD45RO/CCR7/CD25/CD127/CD95/CD27 sorting isolated CD4+ naive, central memory, regulatory and stem cell-like memory cells. These data come from a study of beta chain features in type 1 diabetes. Study-level information: Patients were similar to healthy donors in age and gender (as well as in cell yields).

General study points: Type 1 diabetes patients had moderately but significantly shorter TCRB CDR3s in all four CD4+ subsets.

The CDR3 extends over 15 amino acids. The V gene end was trimmed by 4 bases and the J gene end by 3 bases; junction bases not matched to a gene: 10. Germline CDR1 SGDLS, CDR2 YYNGEE. TCRB transcripts that were expressed got sequenced, as all of the isolated RNA had been reverse transcribed. Libraries were prepared by immunoSEQ multiplex PCR; TCRdb keeps only in-frame clonotypes and omits some of them. This sample has approximately 260,000 clones, with around 21% found just once. V and J are TRBV9 and TRBJ2-7; 7 bases match TRBD1. The clonotype was recovered from a woman between 40 and 50 years old with type 1 diabetes. Sequences were obtained from naive CD4+ T cells from blood. The CDR3 protein is CASSPTGTDLYEQYF. The CDR3 DNA is TGTGCCAGCAGCCCCACCGGGACAGATCTCTACGAGCAGTACTTC.